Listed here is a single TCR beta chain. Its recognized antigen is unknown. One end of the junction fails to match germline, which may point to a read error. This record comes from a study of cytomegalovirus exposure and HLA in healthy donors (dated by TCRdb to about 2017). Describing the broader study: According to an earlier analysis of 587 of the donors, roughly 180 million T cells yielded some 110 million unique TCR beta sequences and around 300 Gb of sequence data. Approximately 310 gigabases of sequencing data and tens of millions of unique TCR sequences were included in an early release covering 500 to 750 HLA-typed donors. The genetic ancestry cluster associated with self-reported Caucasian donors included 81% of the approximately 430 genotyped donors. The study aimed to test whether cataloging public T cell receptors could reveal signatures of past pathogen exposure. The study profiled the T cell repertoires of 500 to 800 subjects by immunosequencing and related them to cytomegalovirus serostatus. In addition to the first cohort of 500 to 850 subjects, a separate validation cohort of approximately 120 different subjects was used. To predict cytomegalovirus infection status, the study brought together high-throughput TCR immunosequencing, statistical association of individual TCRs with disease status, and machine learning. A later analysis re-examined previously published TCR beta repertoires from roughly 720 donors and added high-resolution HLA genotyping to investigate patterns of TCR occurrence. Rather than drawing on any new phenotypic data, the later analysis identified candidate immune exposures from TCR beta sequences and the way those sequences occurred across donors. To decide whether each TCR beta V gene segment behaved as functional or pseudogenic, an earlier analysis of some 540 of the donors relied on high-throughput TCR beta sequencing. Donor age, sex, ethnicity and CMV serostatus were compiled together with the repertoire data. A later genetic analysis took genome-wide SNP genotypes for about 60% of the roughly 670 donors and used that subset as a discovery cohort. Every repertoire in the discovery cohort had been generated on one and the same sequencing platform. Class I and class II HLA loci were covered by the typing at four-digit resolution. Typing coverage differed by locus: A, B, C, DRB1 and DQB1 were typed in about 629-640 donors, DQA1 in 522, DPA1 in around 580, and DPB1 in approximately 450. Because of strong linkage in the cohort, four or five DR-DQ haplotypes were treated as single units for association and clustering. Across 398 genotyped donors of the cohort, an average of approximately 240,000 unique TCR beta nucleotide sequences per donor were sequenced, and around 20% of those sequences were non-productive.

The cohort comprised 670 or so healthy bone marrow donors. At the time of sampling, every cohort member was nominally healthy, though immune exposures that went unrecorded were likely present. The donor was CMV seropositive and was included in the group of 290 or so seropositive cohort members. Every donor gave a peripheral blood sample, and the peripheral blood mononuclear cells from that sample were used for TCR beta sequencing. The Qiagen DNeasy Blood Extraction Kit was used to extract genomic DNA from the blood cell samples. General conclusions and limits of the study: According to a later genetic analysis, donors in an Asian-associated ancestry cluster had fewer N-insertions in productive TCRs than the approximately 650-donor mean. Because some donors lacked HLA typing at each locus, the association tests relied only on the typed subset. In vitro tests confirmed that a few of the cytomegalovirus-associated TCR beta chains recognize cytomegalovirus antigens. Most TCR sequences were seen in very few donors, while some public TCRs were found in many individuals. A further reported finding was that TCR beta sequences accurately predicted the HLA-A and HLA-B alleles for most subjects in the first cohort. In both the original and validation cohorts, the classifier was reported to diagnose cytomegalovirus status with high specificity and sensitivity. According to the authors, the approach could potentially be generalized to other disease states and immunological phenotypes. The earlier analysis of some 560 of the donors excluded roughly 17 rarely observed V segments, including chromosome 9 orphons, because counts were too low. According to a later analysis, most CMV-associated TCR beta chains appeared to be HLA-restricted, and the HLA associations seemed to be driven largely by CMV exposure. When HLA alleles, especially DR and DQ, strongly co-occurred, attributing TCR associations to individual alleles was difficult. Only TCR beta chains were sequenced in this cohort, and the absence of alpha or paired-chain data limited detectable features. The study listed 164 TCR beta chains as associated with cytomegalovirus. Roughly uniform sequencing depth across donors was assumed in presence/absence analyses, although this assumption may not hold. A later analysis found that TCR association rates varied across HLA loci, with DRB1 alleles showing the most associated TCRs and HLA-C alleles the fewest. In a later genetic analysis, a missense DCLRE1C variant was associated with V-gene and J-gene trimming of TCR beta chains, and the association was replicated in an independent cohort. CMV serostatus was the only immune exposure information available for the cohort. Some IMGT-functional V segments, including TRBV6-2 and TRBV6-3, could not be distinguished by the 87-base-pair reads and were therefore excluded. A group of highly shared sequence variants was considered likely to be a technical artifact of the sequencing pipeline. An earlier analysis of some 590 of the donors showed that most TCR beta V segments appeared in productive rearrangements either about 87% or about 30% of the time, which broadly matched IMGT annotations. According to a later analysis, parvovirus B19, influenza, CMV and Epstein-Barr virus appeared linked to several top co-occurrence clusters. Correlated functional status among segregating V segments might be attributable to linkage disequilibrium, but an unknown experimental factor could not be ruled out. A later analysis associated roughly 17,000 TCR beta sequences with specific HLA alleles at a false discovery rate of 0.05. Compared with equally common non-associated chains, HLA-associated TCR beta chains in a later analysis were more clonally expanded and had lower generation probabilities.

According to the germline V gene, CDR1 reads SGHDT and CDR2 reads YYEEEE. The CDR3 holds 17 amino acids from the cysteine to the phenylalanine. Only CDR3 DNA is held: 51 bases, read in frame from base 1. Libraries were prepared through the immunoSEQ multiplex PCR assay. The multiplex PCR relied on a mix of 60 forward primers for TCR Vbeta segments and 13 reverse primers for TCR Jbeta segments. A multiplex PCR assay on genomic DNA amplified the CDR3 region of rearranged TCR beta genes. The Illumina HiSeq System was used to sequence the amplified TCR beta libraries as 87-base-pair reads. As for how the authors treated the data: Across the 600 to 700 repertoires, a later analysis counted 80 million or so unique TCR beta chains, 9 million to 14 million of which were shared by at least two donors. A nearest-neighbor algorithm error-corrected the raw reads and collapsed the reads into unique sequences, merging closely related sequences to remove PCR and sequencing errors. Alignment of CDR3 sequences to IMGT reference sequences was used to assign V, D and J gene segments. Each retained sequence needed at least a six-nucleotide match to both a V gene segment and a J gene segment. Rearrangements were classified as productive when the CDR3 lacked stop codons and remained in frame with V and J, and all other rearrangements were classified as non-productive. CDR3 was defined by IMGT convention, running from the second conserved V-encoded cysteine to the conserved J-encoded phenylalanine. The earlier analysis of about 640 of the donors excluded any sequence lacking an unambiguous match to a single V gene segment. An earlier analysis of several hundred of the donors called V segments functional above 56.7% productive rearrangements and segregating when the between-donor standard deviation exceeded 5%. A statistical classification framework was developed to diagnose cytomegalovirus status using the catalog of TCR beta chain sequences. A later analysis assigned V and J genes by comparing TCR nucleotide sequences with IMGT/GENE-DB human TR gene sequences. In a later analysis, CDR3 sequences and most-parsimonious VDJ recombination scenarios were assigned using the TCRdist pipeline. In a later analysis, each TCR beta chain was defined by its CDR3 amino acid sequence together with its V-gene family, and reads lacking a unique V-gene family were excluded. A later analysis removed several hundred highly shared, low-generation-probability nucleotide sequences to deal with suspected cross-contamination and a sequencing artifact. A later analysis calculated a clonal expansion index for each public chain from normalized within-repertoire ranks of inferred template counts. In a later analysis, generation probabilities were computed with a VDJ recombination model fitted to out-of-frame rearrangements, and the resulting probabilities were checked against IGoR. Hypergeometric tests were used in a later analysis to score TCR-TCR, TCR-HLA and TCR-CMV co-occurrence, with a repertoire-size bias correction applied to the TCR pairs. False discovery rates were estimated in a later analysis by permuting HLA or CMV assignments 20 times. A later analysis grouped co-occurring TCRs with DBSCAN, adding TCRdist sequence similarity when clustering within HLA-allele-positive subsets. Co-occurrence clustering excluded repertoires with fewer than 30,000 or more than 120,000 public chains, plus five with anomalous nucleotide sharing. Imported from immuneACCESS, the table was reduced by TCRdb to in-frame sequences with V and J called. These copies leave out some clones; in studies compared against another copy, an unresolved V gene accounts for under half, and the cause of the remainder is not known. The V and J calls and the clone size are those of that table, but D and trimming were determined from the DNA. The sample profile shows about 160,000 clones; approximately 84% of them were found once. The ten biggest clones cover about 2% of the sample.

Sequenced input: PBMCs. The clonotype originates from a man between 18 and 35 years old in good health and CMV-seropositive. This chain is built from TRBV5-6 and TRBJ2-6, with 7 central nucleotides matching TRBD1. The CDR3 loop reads CASSQIDRAPGANGLTF. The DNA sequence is TGTGCCAGCAGCCAAATAGACAGGGCCCCTGGGGCCAACGGCCTGACTTTC.